This T cell receptor (beta chain) was obtained from a study of blood T cell repertoires in COVID-19. Germline V gene sequence: CDR1 LGHNT, CDR2 FRNRAP. The CDR3 spans 15 residues. Deletions cut 2 bases from V and 2 bases from J, with 13 bases between. TCRdb keeps only in-frame clones here, not all; method: immunoSEQ multiplex PCR. The data hold about 33,000 clones, with 75% to 85% observed a single time. This rearrangement joins TRBV12-5 to TRBJ2-7, with D uncertain. Source material: peripheral blood. The clonotype comes from a man aged 55 to 69 with active COVID-19. The CDR3 sequence is CASGLCQVVTYEQYF. The CDR3 DNA reads as TGTGCTAGTGGTTTGTGCCAGGTTGTAACCTACGAGCAGTACTTC.